The 28 T cell receptor beta chains below were found in one sample sequenced in a study of early T cells in non-severe SARS-CoV-2 infection. TCRdb reprocessed the 5' RACE reads via MiXCR and lists one record per CDR3 protein. The top ten hold 4.8% of the sample, which has 65,000 to 95,000 distinct CDR3 sequences, roughly 9.6% seen once. Source material: whole blood. The receptor source for this set is an adult who was a healthcare worker with PCR-confirmed SARS-CoV-2 infection or an uninfected control (not recorded which).

Ten or more counts support this clonotype. The J gene is TRBJ2-2, the V gene TRBV9; 7 nucleotides align to TRBD2. The germline CDR1 and CDR2 sequences are SGDLS and YYNGEE. V shed 3 bases, J shed 6 bases, and the junction held 8 bases outside the gene matches. The CDR3 loop spans 15 amino acids. This CDR3 is CASSGEGRRSGELFF. The CDR3 bases are TGTGCCAGCAGCGGGGAGGGGAGACGGTCCGGGGAGCTGTTTTTT.

The rearrangement uses TRBV29-1 and TRBJ2-2; 8 bases line up with TRBD2. The CDR3 contains 15 residues. V shed 4 bases and J 2 bases; nucleotides not matched to a gene: 6. Germline V gene sequence: CDR1 SQVTM, CDR2 ANQGSEA. CDR3 in DNA: TGCAGCGTTGGTTTACTAGCGGCAAACACCGGGGAGCTGTTTTTT. It specifies CSVGLLAANTGELFF.

This clonotype was recorded many times. This chain joins TRBV5-4 and TRBJ2-6; 8 bases line up with TRBD1. CDR1 is SGHNT, CDR2 YYREEE, per germline (reference sequence). This CDR3 comprises 17 residues. CDR3 nucleotide sequence: TGTGCGACCTCAAAGGACAGGGTGCTTTCGGGGGCCAACGTCCTGACTTTC. It specifies CATSKDRVLSGANVLTF. The full variable domain, completed using reference TRBV5-4 and TRBJ2-6, is ETGVTQSPTHLIKTRGQQVTLRCSSQSGHNTVSWYQQALGQGPQFIFQYYREEENGRGNFPPRFSGLQFPNYSSELNVNALELDDSALYLCATSKDRVLSGANVLTFGAGSRLTVL.

The table lists this clonotype with many counts. The V call is TRBV6-5, the J call TRBJ2-7, with a weak D call TRBD2 (7 bases). The V gene's germline CDR1 is MNHEY and CDR2 SVGAGI. Trimming shortened V by 7 bases and J by 7 bases, and 11 bases separated the two germline ends. The length of the CDR3 is 11 residues. The CDR3 nucleotides read TGTGCCAGCAAGGGGGGGACGGAGCAGTACTTC. It translates to CASKGGTEQYF.

The sample holds many counts of this clonotype. V usage is TRBV18 and J usage is TRBJ2-7; 9 nucleotides agree with TRBD1. The CDR3 is 14 amino acids. Per the germline V gene, CDR1 is KGHSH and CDR2 is LQKENI. V dropped 10 bases and J dropped 2; count of bases not matched to a gene: 9. CDR3 protein: CATSRGQGTYEQYF. The CDR3 DNA follows: TGTGCCACAAGCCGGGGACAGGGAACCTACGAGCAGTACTTC.

This clonotype has a count of ten or more. The gene calls are TRBV7-2 and TRBJ1-4, with D possibly matching TRBD1 (6 bases). V lost 2 bases, J lost 7 bases, and 17 bases lay in between. The length of the CDR3 is 16 residues. Per germline, CDR1 SGHTA and CDR2 FQGNSA. The CDR3 loop reads CASSLRWWGRGEKLFF. The CDR3 region has the DNA TGTGCCAGCAGCTTAAGGTGGTGGGGGCGAGGTGAAAAACTGTTTTTT.

This clonotype was found a few times. CDR3 in amino acids: CASRNQGSSYNEQFF. CDR3 DNA: TGTGCCAGCAGAAACCAGGGGAGCTCCTACAATGAGCAGTTCTTC. The chain is built from TRBV28 and TRBJ2-1; tentative D call: TRBD1 (6 bases). The CDR3 is 15 amino acids. Germline CDR1 reads MDHEN; CDR2 reads SYDVKM. V was cut by 6 bases and J by 0 bases, with 12 bases left in between. The whole variable domain, remainder taken from reference TRBV28 and TRBJ2-1, is DVKVTQSSRYLVKRTGEKVFLECVQDMDHENMFWYRQDPGLGLRLIYFSYDVKMKEKGDIPEGYSVSREKKERFSLILESASTNQTSMYLCASRNQGSSYNEQFFGPGTRLTVL.

This clonotype showed up many times. This rearrangement joins TRBV15 to TRBJ2-3; 7 nucleotides line up with TRBD2. The CDR3 totals 16 residues. V was pared by 5 bases and J by 2 bases, with 10 bases of the junction left unmatched. Germline V CDR1 and CDR2: LNHNV, YYDKDF (reference sequence). Written as DNA, the CDR3 is TGTGCCACCAGCCCACCGGCTAGCGGCTTCACAGATACGCAGTATTTT. This sequence encodes CATSPPASGFTDTQYF.

This clonotype was seen a handful of times. V usage is TRBV20-1 and J usage is TRBJ2-1; TRBD2 might be the D (6 bases). The CDR3 totals 13 residues. CDR1 DFQATT and CDR2 SNEGSKA come from the germline V gene (reference sequence). Between the trimmed V and J ends, which lost 6 bases and 4 bases, there was a span of 13 bases. The CDR3 DNA reads TGCAGTGCGTTGAGTGGGGGGTACAATGAGCAGTTCTTC. It codes for CSALSGGYNEQFF.

This clonotype was observed many times. CDR3 in amino acids: CASSLNYEQYF. CDR3 coding DNA: TGTGCCAGCAGTTTGAACTACGAGCAGTACTTC. This sequence joins TRBV28 and TRBJ2-7; D unresolved. Germline V gene sequence: CDR1 MDHEN, CDR2 SYDVKM. V was shortened by 3 bases and J by 3 bases, with 3 bases between the two germline ends. This CDR3 spans 11 amino acids.

This clonotype was seen ten or more times. The chain's CDR3 is CSARRGGNSPSAQHF. CDR3 DNA: TGCAGTGCTAGGCGCGGGGGCAACTCCCCCTCAGCCCAGCATTTT. This chain links TRBV20-1 with TRBJ1-5; possibly TRBD1 for D (6 bases). Germline V CDR1 and CDR2: DFQATT, SNEGSKA (reference sequence). The CDR3 covers 15 residues. Trimming took 3 bases from V and 11 from J, leaving 23 bases between them.

This clonotype came up many times. V gene TRBV10-2 combines with J gene TRBJ2-5; TRBD2 agrees at 10 bases. The CDR3 covers 15 residues. CDR1 is WSHSY and CDR2 is SAAADI in the germline V gene. The J segment lost 4 bases and the V segment lost 1 base, leaving 3 bases of the junction unmatched. This chain's CDR3 is CASSELSGRGETQYF. The DNA for the CDR3 is TGCGCCAGCAGTGAGTTAAGCGGGAGGGGAGAGACCCAGTACTTC.

This chain uses TRBV25-1 with TRBJ2-2, with 7 bases lining up with TRBD1. Trimming at V came to 4 bases and at J to 1 base, leaving 0 bases not matched to a gene. The germline gives CDR1 MGHDK, CDR2 SYGVNS. The CDR3 totals 14 residues. The CDR3 nucleotides are TGTGCCAGCAGTGGGACAGGGAACACCGGGGAGCTGTTTTTT. It is translated as CASSGTGNTGELFF.

This clonotype was seen repeatedly, ten times or more. The chain is built from TRBV20-1 and TRBJ2-5; tentatively, D is TRBD1 (6 bases). V lost 0 bases and J lost 5, with 10 bases in between. The CDR3 is 13 residues long. The germline V gene encodes CDR1 DFQATT and CDR2 SNEGSKA (reference sequence). The CDR3 is CSAREPQGETQYF. As DNA, the CDR3 is TGCAGTGCTAGAGAACCTCAGGGGGAGACCCAGTACTTC.

This clonotype has only a few counts. The chain employs TRBV2 and TRBJ2-2, with 8 bases fitting TRBD1. The V gene end was trimmed by 4 bases and the J gene end by 1 base; junction bases not matched to a gene: 2. This CDR3 region has 15 residues. Germline assignment: CDR1 SNHLY and CDR2 FYNNEI. The CDR3 sequence: CASSGDRMNTGELFF. Written as DNA, the CDR3 is TGTGCCAGCAGTGGGGACAGGATGAACACCGGGGAGCTGTTTTTT.

This clonotype was detected a few times. The chain has TRBV5-1 and TRBJ2-1; no firm D call. This CDR3 has 12 amino acids. Germline assignment: CDR1 SGHRS and CDR2 YFSETQ. Between the trimmed V and J ends, which lost 4 bases and 10 bases, there was a span of 12 bases. CDR3 loop: CASSRVDAEQFF. The CDR3 DNA reads TGCGCCAGCAGCCGGGTGGACGCCGAGCAGTTCTTC.

The sample holds a few counts of this clonotype. For the CDR3, the DNA is TGTGCCAGCAGCCTCCGAACTACCGGCGAGACCCAGTACTTC. Translating gives CASSLRTTGETQYF. The chain recombines TRBV3-1 with TRBJ2-5; D is ambiguous. Trimming took off 4 bases at V and 5 bases at J, with 14 bases between the two ends. This CDR3 region has 14 residues. CDR1 and CDR2 (germline): LGHDT, YNNKEL (reference sequence).

There are many counts of this clonotype. The chain has TRBV10-3 and TRBJ2-1; D possibly corresponds to TRBD2 (6 bases). Trimming shortened V by 6 bases and J by 7 bases, and 10 bases separated the two germline ends. CDR1 and CDR2 from the germline V gene are ENHRY and SYGVKD. The CDR3 is 12 amino acids. The CDR3 nucleotides are TGTGCCATCAGCCCCCGGGGGAATGAGCAGTTCTTC. Residues: CAISPRGNEQFF.

In its sample, this clonotype was seen many times. The chain couples TRBV7-2 to TRBJ2-4; D call uncertain. Germline V CDR1 and CDR2: SGHTA, FQGNSA. The CDR3 runs to 14 residues. V lost 1 base and J 6 bases, leaving 10 bases between the germline ends. The CDR3 spells CASSLDASRNIQYF. Here the CDR3 DNA reads TGTGCCAGCAGCTTAGATGCAAGTAGAAACATTCAGTACTTC.

The CDR3 DNA follows: TGTGCCAGCAGGGACAGGGGGCTTAATACGCAGTATTTT. Its protein is CASRDRGLNTQYF. The chain uses TRBV27 and TRBJ2-3; 11 nucleotides agree with TRBD1. Germline trimming cut 6 bases from V and 7 bases from J; bases unmatched to any gene: 3. Germline CDR1 MNHEY, CDR2 SMNVEV (reference sequence). The CDR3 length is 13 residues.

The chain joins TRBV30 to TRBJ2-7; 9 bases are a match to TRBD1. CDR1 and CDR2 from the germline V gene are GTSNPN and SVGIG (reference sequence). The CDR3 loop spans 14 amino acids. The V and J ends lost 4 bases and 0 bases, in that order; junction bases with no gene match: 4. CDR3 nucleotides: TGTGCCTGGAACCGGGACAGGGCCTCCTACGAGCAGTACTTC. Its translation: CAWNRDRASYEQYF.

The table lists this clonotype with a few counts. The rearrangement joins TRBV4-1 to TRBJ2-7; possibly TRBD1 for D (6 bases). The CDR3 totals 14 residues. Germline CDR1 and CDR2: MGHRA and YSYEKL. V dropped 1 base and J dropped 4 bases, with 11 bases sitting between them. CDR3: CASSQGQGWYEQYF. CDR3 nucleotide sequence: TGCGCCAGCAGCCAAGGGCAGGGGTGGTACGAGCAGTACTTC.

At least ten counts were recorded for this clonotype. CDR3 nucleotides: TGTGCCAGCAGTTTAAGTGGCGGCTCCTACAATGAGCAGTTCTTC. Translated, it gives CASSLSGGSYNEQFF. The rearrangement links TRBV28 to TRBJ2-1, with D hard to call. CDR3 length: 15 residues. Germline V CDR1 and CDR2: MDHEN, SYDVKM. V was pared by 2 bases and J by 0 bases, with 8 bases between.

The chain couples TRBV3-1 to TRBJ2-2; no definite D call. This CDR3 region has 13 residues. V lost 2 bases and J 7 bases, leaving 8 bases between the germline ends. Germline values: CDR1 LGHDT, CDR2 YNNKEL (reference sequence). The CDR3 region is CASSQREIGELFF. The DNA of the CDR3 is TGTGCCAGCAGCCAAAGGGAAATCGGGGAGCTGTTTTTT. Full variable domain (outside the CDR3, taken from reference TRBV3-1 and TRBJ2-2): DTAVSQTPKYLVTQMGNDKSIKCEQNLGHDTMYWYKQDSKKFLKIMFSYNNKELIINETVPNRFSPKSPDKAHLNLHINSLELGDSAVYFCASSQREIGELFFGEGSRLTVL.

The chain uses TRBV29-1 and TRBJ2-7; 8 nucleotides agree with TRBD2. The CDR3 is 13 residues long. The germline CDR1 and CDR2 sequences are SQVTM and ANQGSEA. V shed 5 bases, J shed 2 bases, and the junction held 5 bases outside the gene matches. For the CDR3, the DNA is TGCAGCGTTCGTAGCGGGAACGCCTACGAGCAGTACTTC. Encoded protein: CSVRSGNAYEQYF.

This clonotype was found a few times. V is TRBV10-2 and J is TRBJ1-1, with D tentatively TRBD1 (6 bases). Trimming stripped 8 bases from V and 0 bases from J, with 25 bases between. Germline V gives CDR1 WSHSY, CDR2 SAAADI. The CDR3 loop spans 18 amino acids. CDR3 protein: CASRTGQVKRGLNTEAFF. CDR3 nucleotide sequence: TGCGCCAGCCGAACAGGGCAAGTTAAAAGGGGACTGAACACTGAAGCTTTCTTT.

This clonotype was found many times. The rearrangement joins TRBV9 to TRBJ2-3; TRBD2 agrees at 9 bases. The CDR3 loop spans 15 amino acids. The J segment lost 7 bases and the V segment lost 3 bases, leaving 9 bases of the junction unmatched. Germline CDR1 and CDR2: SGDLS and YYNGEE. CDR3 DNA: TGTGCCAGCAGCGCGACTAGCGGCACCGGGTATACGCAGTATTTT. This encodes CASSATSGTGYTQYF.

V is TRBV20-1 and J is TRBJ2-7; D uncertain. Trimming removed 4 bases at V and 1 base at J, with 2 bases between. The CDR3 has 10 residues. CDR1 and CDR2 (germline): DFQATT, SNEGSKA (reference sequence). The CDR3 sequence: CSAKSYEQYF. The CDR3 DNA reads as TGCAGTGCTAAGTCCTACGAGCAGTACTTC.